This section outlines one T cell receptor (beta chain) sequence together with its context. The entry originates in a study of CDR3 diversity in severe acne. TCRdb re-called the PCR reads with MiXCR, one entry per CDR3 protein. The sample consists of more than 85,000 distinct CDR3 sequences, around 50% of them appearing once. Germline CDR1 DFQATT, CDR2 SNEGSKA (reference sequence). There are 15 residues in the CDR3. V shed 5 bases and J 5 bases; nucleotides not matched to a gene: 13. This TCR came from a male donor in good health, serving as a control. The chain has TRBV20-1 and TRBJ2-7; TRBD2 matches at 9 bases. Sequenced: blood. CDR3 nucleotide sequence: TGCAGTGCTCCGATAGCGGGAGAAATCGTCCACGAGCAGTACTTC. Amino acid sequence: CSAPIAGEIVHEQYF.